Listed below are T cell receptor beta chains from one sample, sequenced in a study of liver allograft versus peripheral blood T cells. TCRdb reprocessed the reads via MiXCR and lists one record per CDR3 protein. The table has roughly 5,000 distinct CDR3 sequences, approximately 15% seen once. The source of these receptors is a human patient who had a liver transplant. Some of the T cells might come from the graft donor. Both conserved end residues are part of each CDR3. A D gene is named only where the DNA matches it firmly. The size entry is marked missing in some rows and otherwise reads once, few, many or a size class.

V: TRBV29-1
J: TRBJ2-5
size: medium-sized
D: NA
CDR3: CSVEVTGATQYF
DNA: TGCAGCGTTGAAGTGACCGGGGCGACCCAGTACTTC

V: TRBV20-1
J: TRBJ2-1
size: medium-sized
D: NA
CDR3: CSARHPGGRSQFF
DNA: TGCAGTGCCAGGCATCCCGGTGGTAGGTCGCAGTTCTTC

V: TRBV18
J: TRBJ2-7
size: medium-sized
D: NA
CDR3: CASSPIDRSYEQYF
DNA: TGTGCCAGCTCACCAATCGACCGCTCCTACGAGCAGTACTTC

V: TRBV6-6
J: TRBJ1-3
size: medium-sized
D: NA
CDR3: CASSYRVGNTIYF
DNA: TGTGCCAGCAGTTACAGGGTTGGAAACACCATATATTTT

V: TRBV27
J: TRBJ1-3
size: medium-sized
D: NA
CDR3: CASSPQLAGNTIYF
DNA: TGTGCCAGCAGTCCGCAACTCGCAGGGAACACCATATATTTT

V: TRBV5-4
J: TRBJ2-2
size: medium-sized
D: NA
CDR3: CASSLGQPDTGELFF
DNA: TGTGCCAGCAGCTTGGGACAGCCGGACACCGGGGAGCTGTTTTTT

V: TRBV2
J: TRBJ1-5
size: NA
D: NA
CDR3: CASSEGPRNQPQHF
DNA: TGTGCCAGCAGTGAGGGACCGAGAAATCAGCCCCAGCATTTT

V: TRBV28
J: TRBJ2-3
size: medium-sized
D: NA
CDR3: CASSWAMGGTDTQYF
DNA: TGTGCCAGCAGTTGGGCAATGGGGGGCACAGATACGCAGTATTTT

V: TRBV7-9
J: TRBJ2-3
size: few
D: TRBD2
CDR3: CASSLRLAGGSDTQYF
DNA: TGTGCCAGCAGCTTACGGCTAGCGGGGGGTTCAGATACGCAGTATTTT

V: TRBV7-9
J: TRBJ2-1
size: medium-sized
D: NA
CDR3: CASSPHLTYNEQFF
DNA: TGTGCCAGCAGCCCACACCTCACCTACAATGAGCAGTTCTTC

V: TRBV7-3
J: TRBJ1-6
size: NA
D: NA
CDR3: CASRLSGDSPLHF
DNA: TGTGCCAGCAGATTAAGCGGAGATTCACCCCTCCACTTT

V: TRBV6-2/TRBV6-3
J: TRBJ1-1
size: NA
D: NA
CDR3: CASSYLRREMNTEAFF
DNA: TGTGCCAGCAGCTACCTCCGGAGAGAGATGAACACTGAAGCTTTCTTT

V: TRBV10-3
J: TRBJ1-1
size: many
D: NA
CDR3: CAITSMAGATEAFF
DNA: TGTGCCATCACAAGCATGGCAGGGGCCACTGAAGCTTTCTTT

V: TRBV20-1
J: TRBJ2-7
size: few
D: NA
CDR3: CSARATKYEQYF
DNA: TGCAGTGCTAGAGCTACAAAGTACGAGCAGTACTTC

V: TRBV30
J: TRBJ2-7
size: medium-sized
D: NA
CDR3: CAWSPAQTYEQYF
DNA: TGTGCCTGGAGTCCCGCACAAACCTACGAGCAGTACTTC

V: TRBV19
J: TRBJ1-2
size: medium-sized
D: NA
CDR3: CASSIRGLNGYTF
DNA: TGTGCCAGTAGTATAAGGGGTTTGAATGGCTACACCTTC

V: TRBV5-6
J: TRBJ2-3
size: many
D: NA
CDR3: CASSLRLGTQYF
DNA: TGTGCCAGCAGCTTGCGACTGGGTACGCAGTATTTT

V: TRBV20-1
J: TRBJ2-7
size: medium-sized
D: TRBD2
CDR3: CSARHHSGRTTYEQYF
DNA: TGCAGTGCTAGACACCATAGCGGGAGGACAACCTACGAGCAGTACTTC

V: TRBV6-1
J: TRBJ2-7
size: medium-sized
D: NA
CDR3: CASSELGDYEQYF
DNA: TGTGCCAGCAGTGAACTCGGGGACTACGAGCAGTACTTC

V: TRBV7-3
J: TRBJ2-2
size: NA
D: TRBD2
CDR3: CASSRTSGRGTGELFF
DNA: TGTGCCAGCAGTAGGACTAGCGGGAGAGGGACCGGGGAGCTGTTTTTT

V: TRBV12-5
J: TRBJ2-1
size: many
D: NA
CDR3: CASGLVGFNEQFF
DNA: TGTGCTAGTGGTTTGGTTGGTTTCAATGAGCAGTTCTTC

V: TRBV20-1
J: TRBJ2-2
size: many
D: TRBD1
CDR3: CSAPRQGAAGELFF
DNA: TGCAGTGCTCCGAGGCAGGGGGCTGCCGGGGAGCTGTTTTTT

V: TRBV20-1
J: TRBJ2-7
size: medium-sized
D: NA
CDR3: CSASFQGLDDEQYF
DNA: TGCAGTGCTAGTTTTCAGGGGCTAGACGACGAGCAGTACTTC

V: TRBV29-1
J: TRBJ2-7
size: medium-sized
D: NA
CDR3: CSVQTRSYEQYF
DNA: TGCAGCGTTCAGACTAGAAGCTACGAGCAGTACTTC

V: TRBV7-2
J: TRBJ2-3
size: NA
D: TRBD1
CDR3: CASSPSGTTGNTQYF
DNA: TGTGCCAGCAGCCCATCAGGGACGACAGGGAATACGCAGTATTTT

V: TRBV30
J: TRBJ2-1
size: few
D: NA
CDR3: CAWSVSLTGISYNEQFF
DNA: TGTGCCTGGAGTGTCAGCCTGACGGGGATATCCTACAATGAGCAGTTCTTC

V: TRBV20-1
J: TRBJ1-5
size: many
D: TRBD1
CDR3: CSASKNKGAKGTGPYQPQHF
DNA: TGCAGTGCTAGCAAAAACAAAGGGGCAAAAGGGACAGGACCTTATCAGCCCCAGCATTTT

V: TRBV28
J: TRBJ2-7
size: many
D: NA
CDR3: CASRPRRHYEQYF
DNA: TGTGCCAGCAGACCCAGGCGGCACTACGAGCAGTACTTC

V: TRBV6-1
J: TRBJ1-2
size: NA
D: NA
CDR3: CASRTSGSGGRNYGYTF
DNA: TGTGCCAGCAGGACTAGCGGGTCGGGGGGCCGTAACTATGGCTACACCTTC

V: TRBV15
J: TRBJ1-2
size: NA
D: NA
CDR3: CATSRLGLGVLYGYTF
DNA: TGTGCCACCAGCAGACTGGGACTCGGAGTCCTCTATGGCTACACCTTC

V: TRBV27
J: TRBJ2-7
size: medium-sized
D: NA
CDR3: CASSLSEGGEQYF
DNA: TGTGCCAGCAGTTTATCGGAAGGGGGGGAGCAGTACTTC

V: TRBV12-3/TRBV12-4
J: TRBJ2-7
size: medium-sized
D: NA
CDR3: CASSPIRGSYEQYF
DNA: TGTGCCAGCAGCCCAATAAGGGGCTCCTACGAGCAGTACTTC

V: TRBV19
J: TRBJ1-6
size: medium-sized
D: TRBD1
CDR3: CASSIAGTGSYSPLHF
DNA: TGTGCCAGTAGTATAGCTGGGACAGGGTCGTATTCACCCCTCCACTTT

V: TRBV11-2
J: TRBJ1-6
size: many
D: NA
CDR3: CASSTTTAYNSPLHF
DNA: TGTGCCAGCAGCACAACGACAGCCTATAATTCACCCCTCCACTTT

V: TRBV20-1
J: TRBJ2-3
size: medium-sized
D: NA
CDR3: CSARLADTQYF
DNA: TGCAGTGCTAGATTGGCAGATACGCAGTATTTT